Listed here are 14 T cell receptor beta chains from one sample, sequenced in a study of cytomegalovirus exposure and HLA in healthy donors. The PCR contained 60 Vbeta and 13 Jbeta primers. The assay was immunoSEQ multiplex PCR, and TCRdb's table has in-frame clones only and misses some. The sample holds fewer than 200,000 clones, 65% to 85% seen once. The specimen was PBMCs. The source of these receptors is a woman aged 50 to 60 in good health and CMV-seropositive.

The V call is TRBV27, the J call TRBJ2-2; 7 bases map to TRBD1. V gave up 6 bases and J gave up 5 bases; unmatched junction bases: 6. Germline V CDR1 and CDR2: MNHEY, SMNVEV (reference sequence). The CDR3 length is 14 residues. DNA for the CDR3: TGTGCCAGCAGCCAGACAGGGTTGACCGGGGAGCTGTTTTTT. Its protein is CASSQTGLTGELFF.

The chain links TRBV14 to TRBJ1-1, with D tentatively TRBD1 (6 bases). The CDR3 runs to 16 residues. Per germline, CDR1 SGHDN and CDR2 FVKESK. Trimming took off 4 bases at V and 1 base at J, with 16 bases between the two ends. CDR3 amino acids: CASSPSGHRRNTEAFF. The DNA for the CDR3 is TGTGCCAGCAGCCCGTCGGGACATAGGAGGAACACTGAAGCTTTCTTT.

The genes are TRBV5-6 and TRBJ2-1, with D tentatively TRBD2 (6 bases). Trimming pared 4 bases from V and 0 bases from J, leaving 17 bases between. CDR3 size: 17 residues. Germline V gene lookup returns CDR1 SGHDT and CDR2 YYEEEE. The CDR3 DNA sequence: TGTGCCAGCAGCGTGGCCCAAGGCGGGGTCTCCTACAATGAGCAGTTCTTC. Translated, it gives CASSVAQGGVSYNEQFF.

The chain combines TRBV9 with TRBJ2-7; the D gene is possibly TRBD1 (5 bases). V lost 3 bases and J 3 bases, leaving 7 bases between the germline ends. CDR3 size: 12 residues. Germline CDR1 SGDLS, CDR2 YYNGEE. CDR3 bases: TGTGCCAGCAGCGGCAGGGACTACGAGCAGTACTTC. Protein: CASSGRDYEQYF.

The chain has TRBV18 and TRBJ2-5; D is undetermined. The CDR3 runs 14 residues. CDR1 and CDR2 from the germline V gene are KGHSH and LQKENI. V was trimmed by 0 bases and J by 2 bases, leaving 7 bases between them. The CDR3 loop is CASSPPNRQETQYF. In nucleotides, the CDR3 is TGTGCCAGCTCACCACCGAACAGACAAGAGACCCAGTACTTC.

The chain links TRBV13 to TRBJ2-3; D perhaps matches TRBD2 (6 bases). The CDR3 is 14 amino acids. Trimming left V 5 bases short and J 1 base short, with 10 bases between. Germline V gives CDR1 PRHDT, CDR2 FYEKMQ (reference sequence). The CDR3 is CASSTRRGTDTQYF. The CDR3 nucleotides are TGTGCCAGCAGCACACGGAGGGGCACAGATACGCAGTATTTT.

This clone appeared a few times. The rearrangement uses TRBV7-3 and TRBJ1-1, with a possible D match to TRBD1 (5 bases). Germline CDR1 reads SGHTA; CDR2 reads FQGTGA. With 5 bases removed from V and 10 bases from J, the gap between germline ends came to 14 bases. The CDR3 is made up of 12 amino acids. CDR3 sequence reads: CASSPPGLRAFF. The CDR3 bases are TGTGCCAGCAGCCCTCCGGGACTCCGAGCTTTCTTT.

The chain couples TRBV9 to TRBJ2-7; 9 nucleotides line up with TRBD1. Germline assignment: CDR1 SGDLS and CDR2 YYNGEE. V shed 0 bases and J 6 bases; nucleotides not matched to a gene: 4. This CDR3 is 14 amino acids long. CDR3 region: CASSVGGDRVEQYF. CDR3 nucleotide sequence: TGTGCCAGCAGCGTAGGAGGGGACAGGGTCGAGCAGTACTTC.

V usage is TRBV5-4 and J usage is TRBJ2-3; TRBD2 agrees at 13 bases. The CDR3 spans 17 residues. In germline, CDR1 is SGHNT, CDR2 YYREEE (reference sequence). The ends lost 3 bases at V and 0 bases at J; junction bases unmatched: 4. CDR3 coding DNA: TGTGCCAGCAGCTCCGGGACTAGCGGGACTAGCACAGATACGCAGTATTTT. Its protein is CASSSGTSGTSTDTQYF.

The chain has TRBV9 and TRBJ2-7; 8 bases agree with TRBD1. The CDR3 consists of 15 residues. V trimming: 3 bases; J trimming: 7 bases; junction bases outside the gene matches: 12. The germline V gene has CDR1 SGDLS and CDR2 YYNGEE. CDR3 in amino acids: CASSAGTGPSREQYF. CDR3 DNA: TGTGCCAGCAGCGCAGGGACAGGACCCTCGAGGGAGCAGTACTTC.

The V gene is TRBV7-2, the J gene TRBJ2-7; TRBD1 matches 8 bases. The CDR3 is 14 amino acids. V shed 4 bases and J 3 bases; nucleotides not matched to a gene: 5. From germline, CDR1 is SGHTA and CDR2 FQGNSA. CDR3 in DNA: TGTGCCAGCAGCTCCCGGACAGGGCTCTACGAGCAGTACTTC. Its translation is CASSSRTGLYEQYF.

The chain links TRBV4-3 to TRBJ2-2; possibly TRBD1 for D (5 bases). Germline V gives CDR1 LGHNA, CDR2 YSLEER. This CDR3 region has 15 residues. V lost 0 bases and J 7 bases, leaving 12 bases between the germline ends. CDR3 sequence reads: CASSQDLTAGGELFF. CDR3 sequence (DNA): TGCGCCAGCAGCCAAGATTTGACAGCCGGCGGGGAGCTGTTTTTT.

This clone was picked up one time. The chain couples TRBV28 to TRBJ2-2; 9 nucleotides align to TRBD2. The length of the CDR3 is 17 residues. CDR1 and CDR2 from the germline V gene are MDHEN and SYDVKM. V trimming: 1 base; J trimming: 0 bases; junction bases outside the gene matches: 3. The CDR3 DNA sequence: TGTGCCAGCAGTTTATCGGCTAGCGGGGCGAACACCGGGGAGCTGTTTTTT. It specifies CASSLSASGANTGELFF. Full variable domain (outside the CDR3, taken from reference TRBV28 and TRBJ2-2): DVKVTQSSRYLVKRTGEKVFLECVQDMDHENMFWYRQDPGLGLRLIYFSYDVKMKEKGDIPEGYSVSREKKERFSLILESASTNQTSMYLCASSLSASGANTGELFFGEGSRLTVL.

This chain uses TRBV5-1 with TRBJ1-5; 7 nucleotides line up with TRBD1. The CDR3 loop spans 15 amino acids. V lost 5 bases to trimming and J lost 4 bases; unmatched junction nucleotides: 9. The germline gives CDR1 SGHRS, CDR2 YFSETQ. CDR3 protein: CASSRDSGVNQPQHF. The CDR3 region has the DNA TGCGCCAGCAGTCGGGACAGTGGGGTTAATCAGCCCCAGCATTTT.